The clone carrying this TCR beta chain has a count of ten or more. This sample stems from a study of T cell repertoires in cytomegalovirus infection. Study at large: Public TCR beta signature analysis indicated the presence of both CMV infection and matching HLA type.

TCRdb independently ran MiXCR on the reads; one entry per CDR3 protein. The table records about 360,000 distinct CDR3 sequences, approximately 18% of them present only once. V lost 2 bases, J lost 6 bases, and 14 bases lay in between. Germline V gene lookup returns CDR1 SGHVS and CDR2 FQNEAQ. This CDR3 is 15 amino acids long. The source of this sequence is a human donor in good health (CMV status not recorded). Some clones in this sample may be carry-over from other donors' samples. V is TRBV7-8 and J is TRBJ1-5, with D maybe TRBD1 (5 bases). The source material was PBMCs. CDR3 sequence: CASSLRWQGGQPQHF. The CDR3 region has the DNA TGTGCCAGCAGCTTACGGTGGCAGGGTGGTCAGCCCCAGCATTTT.